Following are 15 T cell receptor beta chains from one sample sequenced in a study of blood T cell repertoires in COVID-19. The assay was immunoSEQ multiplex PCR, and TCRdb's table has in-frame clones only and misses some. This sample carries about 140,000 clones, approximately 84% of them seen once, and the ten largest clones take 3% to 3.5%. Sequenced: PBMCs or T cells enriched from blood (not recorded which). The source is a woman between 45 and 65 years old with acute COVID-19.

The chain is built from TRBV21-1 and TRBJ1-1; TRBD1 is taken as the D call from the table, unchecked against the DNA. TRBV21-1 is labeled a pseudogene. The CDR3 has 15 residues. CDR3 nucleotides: TGTGCCAGCTGGTCCAGGGGCGTCCGGTGCACTGAAGCTTTCTTT. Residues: CASWSRGVRCTEAFF.

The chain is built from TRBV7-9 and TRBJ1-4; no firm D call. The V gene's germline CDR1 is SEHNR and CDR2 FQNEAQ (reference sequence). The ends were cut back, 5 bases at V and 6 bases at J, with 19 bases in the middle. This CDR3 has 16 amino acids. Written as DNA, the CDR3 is TGTGCCAGCAGCCCCAGCCGTGGGCGTATGGATGAAAAACTGTTTTTT. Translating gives CASSPSRGRMDEKLFF.

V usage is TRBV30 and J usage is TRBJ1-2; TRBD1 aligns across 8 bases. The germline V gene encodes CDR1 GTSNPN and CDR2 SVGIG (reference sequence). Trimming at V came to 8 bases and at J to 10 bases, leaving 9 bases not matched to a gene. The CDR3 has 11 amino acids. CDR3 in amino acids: CASQGAGVYTF. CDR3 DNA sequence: TGTGCCAGCCAGGGGGCAGGGGTCTACACCTTC.

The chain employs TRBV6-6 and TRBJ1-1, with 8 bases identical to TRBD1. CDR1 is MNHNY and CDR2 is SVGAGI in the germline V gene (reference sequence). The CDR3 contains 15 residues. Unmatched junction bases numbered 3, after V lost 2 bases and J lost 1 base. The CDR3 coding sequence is TGTGCCAGCAGTTACGATGGGACAGGGAACACTGAAGCTTTCTTT. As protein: CASSYDGTGNTEAFF.

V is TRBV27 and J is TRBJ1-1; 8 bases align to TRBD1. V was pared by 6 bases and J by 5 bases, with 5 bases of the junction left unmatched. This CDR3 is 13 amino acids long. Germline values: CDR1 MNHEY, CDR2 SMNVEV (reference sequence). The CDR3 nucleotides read TGTGCCAGCAGATCAGGGGGCTTGACTGAAGCTTTCTTT. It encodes CASRSGGLTEAFF.

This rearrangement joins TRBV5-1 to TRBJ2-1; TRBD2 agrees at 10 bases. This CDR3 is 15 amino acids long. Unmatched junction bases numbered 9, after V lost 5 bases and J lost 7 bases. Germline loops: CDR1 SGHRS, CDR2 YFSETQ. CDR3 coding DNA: TGCGCCAGCAGTCTAGCGGGAGCTGGAGGGAATGAGCAGTTCTTC. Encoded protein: CASSLAGAGGNEQFF.

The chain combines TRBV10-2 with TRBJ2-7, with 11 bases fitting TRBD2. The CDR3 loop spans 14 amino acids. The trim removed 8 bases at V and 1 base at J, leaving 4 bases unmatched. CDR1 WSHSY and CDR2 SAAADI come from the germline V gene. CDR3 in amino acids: CASGRTSGSYEQYF. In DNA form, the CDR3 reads TGCGCCAGCGGAAGGACTAGCGGGTCCTACGAGCAGTACTTC.

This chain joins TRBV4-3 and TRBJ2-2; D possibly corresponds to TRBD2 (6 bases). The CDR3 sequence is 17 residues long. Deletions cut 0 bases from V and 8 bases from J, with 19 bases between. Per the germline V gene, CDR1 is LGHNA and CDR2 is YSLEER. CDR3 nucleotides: TGCGCCAGCAGCCAAGATAAGCCGGGAGTCTCGACGGGGGAGCTGTTTTTT. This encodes CASSQDKPGVSTGELFF.

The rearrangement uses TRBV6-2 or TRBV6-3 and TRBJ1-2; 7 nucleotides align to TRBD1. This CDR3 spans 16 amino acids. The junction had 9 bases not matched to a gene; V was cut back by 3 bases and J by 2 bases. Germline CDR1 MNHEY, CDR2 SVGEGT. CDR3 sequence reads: CASSYSPTGRNYGYTF. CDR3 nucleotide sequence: TGTGCCAGCAGTTATTCCCCGACAGGGAGGAACTATGGCTACACCTTC.

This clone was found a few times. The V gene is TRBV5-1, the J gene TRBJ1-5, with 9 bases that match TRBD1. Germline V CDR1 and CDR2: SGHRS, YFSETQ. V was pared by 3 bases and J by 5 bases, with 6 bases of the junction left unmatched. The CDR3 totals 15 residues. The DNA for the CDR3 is TGCGCCAGCAGCTCCACAGGGGGCAAGGATCAGCCCCAGCATTTT. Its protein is CASSSTGGKDQPQHF.

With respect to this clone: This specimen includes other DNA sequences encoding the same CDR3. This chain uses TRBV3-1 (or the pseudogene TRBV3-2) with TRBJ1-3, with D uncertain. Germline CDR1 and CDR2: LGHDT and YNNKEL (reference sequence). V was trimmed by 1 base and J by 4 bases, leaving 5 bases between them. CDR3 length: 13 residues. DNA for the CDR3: TGTGCCAGCAGCCAAGGTCTAGGAAACACCATATATTTT. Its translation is CASSQGLGNTIYF.

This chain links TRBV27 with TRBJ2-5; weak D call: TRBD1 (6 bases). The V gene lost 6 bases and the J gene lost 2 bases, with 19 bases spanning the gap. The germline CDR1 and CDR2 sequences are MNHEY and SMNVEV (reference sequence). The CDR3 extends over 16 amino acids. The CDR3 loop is CASSPNRVQGQETQYF. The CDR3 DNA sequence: TGTGCCAGCAGCCCAAATAGAGTGCAGGGGCAAGAGACCCAGTACTTC.

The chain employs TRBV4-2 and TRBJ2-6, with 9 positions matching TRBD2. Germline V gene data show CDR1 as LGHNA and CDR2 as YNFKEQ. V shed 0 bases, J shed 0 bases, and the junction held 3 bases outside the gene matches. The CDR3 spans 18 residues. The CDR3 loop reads CASSQDSGGSSGANVLTF. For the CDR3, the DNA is TGTGCCAGCAGCCAAGATAGCGGGGGCAGCTCTGGGGCCAACGTCCTGACTTTC.

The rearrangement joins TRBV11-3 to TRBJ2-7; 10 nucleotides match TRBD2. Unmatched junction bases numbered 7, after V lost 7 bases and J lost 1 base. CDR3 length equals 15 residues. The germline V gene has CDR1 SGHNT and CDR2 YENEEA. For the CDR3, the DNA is TGTGCCAGCAACCTGGCTAGCGGGAGTTCCTACGAGCAGTACTTC. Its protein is CASNLASGSSYEQYF.

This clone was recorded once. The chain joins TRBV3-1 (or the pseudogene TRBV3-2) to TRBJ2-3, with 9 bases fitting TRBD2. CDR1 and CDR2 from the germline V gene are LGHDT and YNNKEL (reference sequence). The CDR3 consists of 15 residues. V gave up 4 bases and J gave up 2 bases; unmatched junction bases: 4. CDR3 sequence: CASSLTSGHTDTQYF. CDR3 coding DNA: TGTGCCAGCAGCCTGACTAGCGGCCACACAGATACGCAGTATTTT.